The next 6 T cell receptor beta chains were all read from a single sample in a study of OX40 agonist ivuxolimab in advanced cancers. Generated by immunoSEQ multiplex PCR, the TCRdb table keeps only in-frame clones and is missing some. The data show about 55,000 clones, about 89% seen once. The specimen comprised CD4+ or CD8+ T cells sorted from blood, sampled in a trial of the OX40 agonist ivuxolimab. The origin of the receptors is an adult with an advanced solid tumor such as melanoma, head and neck, liver or kidney cancer.

The chain couples TRBV5-6 to TRBJ2-1; TRBD2 matches 8 bases. Germline trimming cut 2 bases from V and 15 bases from J; bases unmatched to any gene: 13. This CDR3 has 14 amino acids. Germline CDR1 reads SGHDT; CDR2 reads YYEEEE. The CDR3 is CASSLVADSGVWFF. The CDR3 nucleotides read TGTGCCAGCAGCTTAGTAGCGGATAGCGGGGTGTGGTTCTTC.

The rearrangement links TRBV7-2 to TRBJ2-1; 10 positions match TRBD2. The germline V gene encodes CDR1 SGHTA and CDR2 FQGNSA. V lost 5 bases and J lost 2; bases outside the gene matches: 3. The CDR3 extends over 15 amino acids. DNA of the CDR3: TGTGCCAGCAGCGGAACTAGCGGGACCTACAATGAGCAGTTCTTC. It translates to CASSGTSGTYNEQFF.

This sequence joins TRBV7-9 and TRBJ2-7; D may correspond to TRBD1 or TRBD2 (7 bases each). Germline lookup yields CDR1 SEHNR and CDR2 FQNEAQ (reference sequence). The CDR3 extends over 14 amino acids. Deletions cut 5 bases from V and 4 bases from J, with 15 bases between. Here the CDR3 DNA reads TGTGCCAGCAGCGGGAGGGACAGACCATACGAGCAGTACTTC. Amino acid sequence: CASSGRDRPYEQYF.

The chain joins TRBV7-9 to TRBJ2-1, with D unresolved. This CDR3 spans 12 amino acids. V was pared by 4 bases and J by 8 bases, with 9 bases between. The germline V gene encodes CDR1 SEHNR and CDR2 FQNEAQ (reference sequence). CDR3 nucleotide sequence: TGTGCCAGCAGCTCCGAGTGGGATGAGCAGTTCTTC. Residues: CASSSEWDEQFF.

V and J are TRBV2 and TRBJ1-4; D gene ambiguous. V gave up 6 bases and J gave up 5 bases, with 4 bases separating them. CDR1 and CDR2 (germline): SNHLY, FYNNEI. The CDR3 is made up of 11 amino acids. DNA for the CDR3: TGTGCCAGCAGGGGGAATGAAAAACTGTTTTTT. Protein: CASRGNEKLFF.

The chain is built from TRBV13 and TRBJ1-3, with TRBD1 matching over 7 bases. This CDR3 spans 14 amino acids. Germline V lookup: CDR1 PRHDT, CDR2 FYEKMQ (reference sequence). Unmatched junction bases numbered 3, after V lost 3 bases and J lost 4 bases. CDR3 region: CASSFGTVGNTIYF. Written as DNA, the CDR3 is TGTGCCAGCAGCTTCGGGACAGTCGGAAACACCATATATTTT.